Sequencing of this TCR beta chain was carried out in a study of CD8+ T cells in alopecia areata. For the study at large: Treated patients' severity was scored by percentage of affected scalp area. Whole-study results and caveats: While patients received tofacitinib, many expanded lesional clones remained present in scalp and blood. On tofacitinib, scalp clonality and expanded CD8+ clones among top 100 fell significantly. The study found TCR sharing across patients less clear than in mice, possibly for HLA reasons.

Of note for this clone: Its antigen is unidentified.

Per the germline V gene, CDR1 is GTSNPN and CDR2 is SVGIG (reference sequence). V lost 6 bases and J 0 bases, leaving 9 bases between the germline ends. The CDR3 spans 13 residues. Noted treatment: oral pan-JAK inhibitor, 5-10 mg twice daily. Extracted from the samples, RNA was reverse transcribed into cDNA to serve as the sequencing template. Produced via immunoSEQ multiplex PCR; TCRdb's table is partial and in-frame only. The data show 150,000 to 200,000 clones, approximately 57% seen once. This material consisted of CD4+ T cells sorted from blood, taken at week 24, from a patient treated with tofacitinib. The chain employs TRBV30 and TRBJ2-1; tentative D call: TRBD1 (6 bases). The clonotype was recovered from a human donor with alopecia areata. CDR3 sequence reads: CACDRSSYNEQFF. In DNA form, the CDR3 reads TGTGCCTGCGACAGGAGCTCCTACAATGAGCAGTTCTTC.